The 28 T cell receptor beta chains below all came from one sample that was sequenced in a study of graft-versus-host responses after intestinal transplantation. TCRdb keeps only in-frame clones here, not all; method: immunoSEQ multiplex PCR. This sample has thousands of clones, with around 25% found just once. The source material was alloreactive CD4+ T cells from a mixed lymphocyte reaction culture, sampled before transplantation. This sample's subset: CFSE-low proliferating T cells sorted from roughly six-day pre-transplant mixed lymphocyte reaction (GvH or HvG direction). The receptor set was obtained from a human patient who was an organ donor for intestinal transplantation.

The V and J genes are TRBV28 and TRBJ1-4; no definite D call. V was clipped by 3 bases and J by 8 bases, with 16 bases between them. The CDR3 loop spans 15 amino acids. From germline, CDR1 is MDHEN and CDR2 SYDVKM. The CDR3 region is CASSFPGMIGEKLFF. The DNA of the CDR3 is TGTGCCAGCAGTTTCCCGGGGATGATAGGGGAAAAACTGTTTTTT. Variable domain in full (rest from reference TRBV28 and TRBJ1-4): DVKVTQSSRYLVKRTGEKVFLECVQDMDHENMFWYRQDPGLGLRLIYFSYDVKMKEKGDIPEGYSVSREKKERFSLILESASTNQTSMYLCASSFPGMIGEKLFFGSGTQLSVL.

The chain employs TRBV6-1 and TRBJ1-1, with D hard to call. The CDR3 length is 13 residues. Germline loops: CDR1 MNHNS, CDR2 SASEGT. Between the trimmed V and J ends, which lost 2 bases and 5 bases, there was a span of 9 bases. For the CDR3, the DNA is TGTGCCAGCAGTGAAAAGGCCGTAACTGAAGCTTTCTTT. It specifies CASSEKAVTEAFF.

A word on this clone: Sequence at one end of the junction differs from germline and may be a read error. The chain's CDR3 is CASTTPGGRNEQYF. CDR3 coding DNA: TGTGCCAGCACCACCCCGGGAGGTCGTAACGAGCAGTATTTC. This chain links TRBV6-4 with TRBJ2-7, with 7 bases that match TRBD2. CDR1 is MRHNA, CDR2 SNTAGT, per germline. This CDR3 spans 14 amino acids.

The chain uses TRBV6-6 and TRBJ1-2, with D maybe TRBD1 (6 bases). V lost 6 bases and J lost 4, with 12 bases in between. There are 13 residues in the CDR3. CDR1 and CDR2 from the germline V gene are MNHNY and SVGAGI (reference sequence). The CDR3 DNA reads TGTGCCAGCAGACCAACCAGGGGCTATGGCTACACCTTC. Protein: CASRPTRGYGYTF.

This clone was observed a handful of times. This sequence joins TRBV11-3 and TRBJ1-5; D not resolved. The CDR3 extends over 13 amino acids. CDR1 and CDR2 (germline): SGHNT, YENEEA. V was trimmed by 1 base and J by 4 bases, leaving 5 bases between them. The CDR3, as DNA: TGTGCCAGCAGCTTAGTAGATAATCAGCCCCAGCATTTT. Protein: CASSLVDNQPQHF. Filled out from reference TRBV11-3 and TRBJ1-5, the complete variable domain reads EAGVVQSPRYKIIEKKQPVAFWCNPISGHNTLYWYLQNLGQGPELLIRYENEEAVDDSQLPKDRFSAERLKGVDSTLKIQPAELGDSAVYLCASSLVDNQPQHFGDGTRLSIL.

This clone is classed as medium-sized. The chain uses TRBV14 and TRBJ2-1; 10 positions agree with TRBD2. CDR1 and CDR2 (germline): SGHDN, FVKESK. The V and J ends lost 6 bases and 3 bases, in that order; junction bases with no gene match: 8. The CDR3 covers 16 residues. The CDR3 sequence is CASSSTGTSVYNEQFF. In DNA form, the CDR3 reads TGTGCCAGCAGTTCAACCGGGACTAGCGTCTACAATGAGCAGTTCTTC.

This clone was detected a few times. The chain is built from TRBV5-1 and TRBJ2-2; 11 positions agree with TRBD1. CDR1 is SGHRS, CDR2 YFSETQ, per germline. J lost 4 bases, V lost 4 bases, and 6 bases had no gene match. CDR3 size: 16 residues. Written as DNA, the CDR3 is TGCGCCAGCAGCGTTACCGGGACAGGGGGCACCGGGGAGCTGTTTTTT. Translation: CASSVTGTGGTGELFF.

The rearrangement uses TRBV7-4 and TRBJ2-1; a weak D match, TRBD2 (5 bases). Germline V gene data show CDR1 as SGHVT and CDR2 as SQSDAQ. V shed 5 bases and J shed 4 bases, with 15 bases lying between them. This CDR3 is built from 15 residues. CDR3 nucleotide sequence: TGTGCCAGCAGCACCATGGGGAGCGGATACAATGAGCAGTTCTTC. This sequence encodes CASSTMGSGYNEQFF.

About this clone: A junction end diverges from the germline sequence, so it may reflect a read error. CDR3 sequence (DNA): TGTTCCAGCAGTCAGGACAGTGACAACTATGGCTACACCTTC. It is translated as CSSSQDSDNYGYTF. The chain couples TRBV2 to TRBJ1-2, with a possible D match to TRBD1 (6 bases). This CDR3 is built from 14 residues. Germline CDR1 is SNHLY and CDR2 is FYNNEI.

The V and J genes are TRBV6-1 and TRBJ2-7; 7 bases are shared with TRBD1. Germline CDR1 MNHNS, CDR2 SASEGT. CDR3 length: 12 residues. The junction had 3 bases not matched to a gene; V was cut back by 6 bases and J by 4 bases. The CDR3 is CASSRGWYEQYF. CDR3 nucleotide sequence: TGTGCCAGCAGCAGGGGGTGGTACGAGCAGTACTTC.

The chain uses TRBV6-1 and TRBJ2-1; 11 positions match TRBD2. The V gene's germline CDR1 is MNHNS and CDR2 SASEGT. V was pared by 6 bases and J by 2 bases, with 3 bases of the junction left unmatched. The CDR3 consists of 15 residues. The CDR3 DNA reads as TGTGCCAGCAGCGGACTAGCGGGCGCCTACAATGAGCAGTTCTTC. Protein product: CASSGLAGAYNEQFF.

This clone is deemed medium-sized. The chain recombines TRBV10-3 with TRBJ2-5, with D perhaps being TRBD1 or TRBD2 (7 bases each). This CDR3 has 15 amino acids. Germline V CDR1 and CDR2: ENHRY, SYGVKD. Trimming took off 3 bases at V and 2 bases at J, with 13 bases between the two ends. CDR3 in amino acids: CAISDGRGGQETQYF. CDR3 in DNA: TGTGCCATCAGTGACGGCAGGGGGGGGCAAGAGACCCAGTACTTC.

This clone has a handful of counts. One end of the junction does not line up with germline, which may come from a read error. The chain joins TRBV7-2 to TRBJ1-5, with D unresolved. This CDR3 has 13 residues. The germline V gene has CDR1 SGHTA and CDR2 FQGNSA. CDR3 coding DNA: TGTGCCGGCAGCTTAGTGCGGGAGGAGCCCCAGCATTTT. Translation gives CAGSLVREEPQHF.

This clone is classed as medium-sized. The V gene is TRBV30, the J gene TRBJ1-2; 8 nucleotides agree with TRBD1. The length of the CDR3 is 13 residues. The germline CDR1 and CDR2 sequences are GTSNPN and SVGIG (reference sequence). V lost 3 bases and J lost 4; bases outside the gene matches: 4. In nucleotides, the CDR3 is TGTGCCTGGAGACCCACAGGGGGCTATGGCTACACCTTC. Its translation is CAWRPTGGYGYTF. Full variable domain (missing parts from reference TRBV30 and TRBJ1-2): SQTIHQWPATLVQPVGSPLSLECTVEGTSNPNLYWYRQAAGRGLQLLFYSVGIGQISSEVPQNLSASRPQDRQFILSSKKLLLSDSGFYLCAWRPTGGYGYTFGSGTRLTVV.

The chain uses TRBV14 and TRBJ2-5; 7 nucleotides match TRBD1. Losses at the gene ends were 8 bases for V and 0 bases for J; bases not matched to a gene: 12. The germline CDR1 and CDR2 sequences are SGHDN and FVKESK. The CDR3 runs to 16 residues. This CDR3 reads CASDLSGTAYQETQYF. For the CDR3, the DNA is TGTGCCAGCGACCTATCCGGGACAGCGTACCAAGAGACCCAGTACTTC.

By share of the sample, this clone is medium-sized. The chain carries TRBV27 and TRBJ2-7; 7 positions agree with TRBD1. CDR1 is MNHEY, CDR2 SMNVEV, per germline (reference sequence). The CDR3 length is 15 residues. J lost 1 base, V lost 6 bases, and 9 bases had no gene match. CDR3 in DNA: TGTGCCAGCAGCCCCACCGGGACAGTGTCCTACGAGCAGTACTTC. This translates into CASSPTGTVSYEQYF.

This clone was seen only a few times. This chain joins TRBV7-9 and TRBJ2-7, with TRBD2 identical over 7 bases. With 1 base clipped from V and 7 bases from J, the junction kept 4 bases outside the gene matches. Germline CDR1 SEHNR, CDR2 FQNEAQ (reference sequence). The CDR3 has 13 residues. This CDR3 is CASSLEGGREQYF. In DNA, the CDR3 is TGTGCCAGCAGCTTAGAGGGAGGGCGTGAGCAGTACTTC.

By sample share, this clone is medium-sized (0.01 to 0.1%). This chain uses TRBV27 with TRBJ2-7; D is perhaps TRBD2 (5 bases). V lost 2 bases and J 5 bases, leaving 13 bases between the germline ends. The length of the CDR3 is 14 residues. The germline V gene encodes CDR1 MNHEY and CDR2 SMNVEV (reference sequence). The CDR3 here is CASSLIARVHEQYF. CDR3 nucleotides: TGTGCCAGCAGTTTAATCGCGAGGGTCCACGAGCAGTACTTC.

This clone counts as large. J is TRBJ1-5 and V is TRBV18; the D gene is possibly TRBD1 (5 bases). Trimming shortened V by 1 base and J by 1 base, and 5 bases separated the two germline ends. This CDR3 is 14 amino acids long. Germline-derived CDR1 and CDR2 are KGHSH and LQKENI. The CDR3 loop is CASSPRDSNQPQHF. CDR3 DNA: TGTGCCAGCTCACCACGGGACAGCAATCAGCCCCAGCATTTT.

This clone has a handful of counts. The chain is built from TRBV11-2 and TRBJ2-5, with 8 bases aligning to TRBD2. V gave up 1 base and J gave up 2 bases; unmatched junction bases: 3. Germline loops: CDR1 SGHAT, CDR2 FQNNGV. The CDR3 totals 15 residues. DNA for the CDR3: TGTGCCAGCAGCTTAGTGACTAGCGCGCAAGAGACCCAGTACTTC. Translated, it gives CASSLVTSAQETQYF.

This clone was seen a few times. This may be a read error, as it is one base from a much larger clone. The chain has TRBV7-3 and TRBJ1-1, with 7 bases lining up with TRBD1. Germline loops: CDR1 SGHTA, CDR2 FQGTGA. The V segment lost 3 bases and the J segment 6 bases; nucleotides outside the gene matches: 4. The CDR3 runs to 13 residues. In DNA, the CDR3 is TGTGCCAGCAGCTTCGACAGGGTCTCTGAAGCTTTCTTT. Translated, it gives CASSFDRVSEAFF. The variable domain in full, completed from reference TRBV7-3 and TRBJ1-1, reads GAGVSQTPSNKVTEKGKYVELRCDPISGHTALYWYRQSLGQGPEFLIYFQGTGAADDSGLPNDRFFAVRPEGSVSTLKIQRTERGDSAVYLCASSFDRVSEAFFGQGTRLTVV.

In this sample, this clone turned up a few times. Relative to the germline gene, one junction end is altered; a read error may explain this. This chain joins TRBV4-1 and TRBJ2-7, with 10 nucleotides matching TRBD2. Germline assignment: CDR1 MGHRA and CDR2 YSYEKL. This CDR3 contains 15 residues. The CDR3 sequence is CASSPGTSATYEQYF. For the CDR3, the DNA is TGTGCCAGCAGCCCGGGGACTAGCGCCACCTACGAGCAGTACTTC.

To note about this clone: A clone one base away is much larger, so this may be a read error. The chain employs TRBV7-9 and TRBJ2-7; unclear D gene. Trimming stripped 5 bases from V and 4 bases from J, with 18 bases between. Germline loops: CDR1 SEHNR, CDR2 FQNEAQ (reference sequence). The CDR3 sequence is 15 residues long. CDR3 bases: TGTGCCAGCAGCACCCCGGTCCTCCAAATGTACGAGCAGTACTTC. Its protein product is CASSTPVLQMYEQYF.

This clone was recorded a few times. The chain is built from TRBV18 and TRBJ1-3, with D possibly matching TRBD1 (5 bases). Germline V gene sequence: CDR1 KGHSH, CDR2 LQKENI. Deletions cut 1 base from V and 11 bases from J, with 12 bases between. The CDR3 loop spans 13 amino acids. The CDR3 reads CASSPRRGDPIYF. DNA of the CDR3: TGTGCCAGCTCACCACGGCGAGGGGACCCCATATATTTT.

The chain links TRBV6-1 to TRBJ2-1; D is perhaps TRBD2 (5 bases). Looked up from germline, CDR1 is MNHNS and CDR2 is SASEGT. This CDR3 is 15 amino acids long. V shed 6 bases and J shed 0 bases, with 12 bases lying between them. This CDR3 reads CASSQSSSSYNEQFF. CDR3 DNA: TGTGCCAGCAGCCAATCTAGCAGCTCCTACAATGAGCAGTTCTTC.

The V call is TRBV11-3, the J call TRBJ2-1; D not resolved. V lost 2 bases, J lost 3 bases, and 8 bases lay in between. Germline V gene lookup returns CDR1 SGHNT and CDR2 YENEEA. This CDR3 has 14 amino acids. In DNA form, the CDR3 reads TGTGCCAGCAGCTTACCGGGCGGCTACAATGAGCAGTTCTTC. The encoded protein is CASSLPGGYNEQFF.

The genes are TRBV7-4 and TRBJ2-7; 7 positions match TRBD2. The CDR3 consists of 13 residues. CDR1 SGHVT and CDR2 SQSDAQ come from the germline V gene. Germline trimming cut 1 base from V and 7 bases from J; bases unmatched to any gene: 4. The CDR3 protein is CASSLEGGREQYF. CDR3 sequence (DNA): TGTGCCAGCAGCTTAGAGGGAGGGCGTGAGCAGTACTTC.

There are a few counts of this clone. The chain recombines TRBV6-6 with TRBJ2-7; TRBD1 might be the D (6 bases). CDR3 length: 12 residues. Germline CDR1 reads MNHNY; CDR2 reads SVGAGI (reference sequence). The V gene lost 5 bases and the J gene lost 4 bases, with 9 bases spanning the gap. This CDR3 is CASSRTEYEQYF. The CDR3 coding sequence is TGTGCCAGCAGTCGGACAGAGTACGAGCAGTACTTC.